The 32 T cell receptor beta chains given below trace back to one sample, sequenced in a study of T cells after yellow fever vaccination. TCRdb redid the calling of the 5' RACE reads with MiXCR, one entry per CDR3 protein. The data contain some 560,000 distinct CDR3 sequences, 17% of them singletons. Material: PBMCs, obtained about 5 days after the first yellow fever vaccination. Receptors were obtained from a man aged 18-30 years who received the YFV17D yellow fever vaccine.

Here the CDR3 DNA reads TGTGCCAGCAGCCAAGATCAGATTGCAACTAATGAAAAACTGTTTTTT. This encodes CASSQDQIATNEKLFF. V is TRBV3-1 and J is TRBJ1-4; no clear D. CDR1 and CDR2 from the germline V gene are LGHDT and YNNKEL (reference sequence). Trimming removed 0 bases from V and 0 bases from J, with 8 bases in between. The CDR3 has 16 amino acids.

This clonotype was seen a few times. The chain combines TRBV4-2 with TRBJ2-3, with TRBD2 matching 7 bases. The CDR3 is 18 residues long. Germline-derived CDR1 and CDR2 are LGHNA and YNFKEQ. V lost 0 bases, J lost 0 bases, and 9 bases stayed unmatched. The CDR3 DNA sequence: TGTGCCAGCAGCCAAGATAGTCACGGGACTACTAGCACAGATACGCAGTATTTT. Translated, it gives CASSQDSHGTTSTDTQYF.

This clonotype was seen a few times. The rearrangement uses TRBV24-1 and TRBJ2-3, with 8 bases identical to TRBD2. In germline, CDR1 is KGHDR, CDR2 SFDVKD. The CDR3 is 14 amino acids. The V and J ends lost 5 bases and 8 bases, in that order; junction bases with no gene match: 8. CDR3 region: CATSATGGPSTQYF. CDR3 coding DNA: TGTGCCACCAGTGCGACGGGGGGGCCTTCTACGCAGTATTTT.

The sample holds a few counts of this clonotype. The genes are TRBV6-2 or TRBV6-3 and TRBJ1-2, with D hard to call. Germline V gene sequence: CDR1 MNHEY, CDR2 SVGEGT. The CDR3 sequence is 13 residues long. Trimming stripped 7 bases from V and 10 bases from J, with 19 bases between. CDR3 sequence (DNA): TGTGCCAGCACCCCGTGGGGAGCCCCGATCTACACCTTC. Translating it yields CASTPWGAPIYTF.

This sequence joins TRBV5-6 and TRBJ1-2, with no clear D. V dropped 0 bases and J dropped 8 bases, with 14 bases sitting between them. The CDR3 extends over 14 amino acids. Germline-derived CDR1 and CDR2 are SGHDT and YYEEEE. CDR3 DNA sequence: TGTGCCAGCAGCTTGGGTGGTGTCCAACTGGGCTACACCTTC. Translation: CASSLGGVQLGYTF. Full variable domain (remainder filled in from reference TRBV5-6 and TRBJ1-2): DAGVTQSPTHLIKTRGQQVTLRCSPKSGHDTVSWYQQALGQGPQFIFQYYEEEERQRGNFPDRFSGHQFPNYSSELNVNALLLGDSALYLCASSLGGVQLGYTFGSGTRLTVV.

This clonotype was seen only a few times. The chain carries TRBV18 and TRBJ1-1, with TRBD1 matching 10 bases. The J segment lost 5 bases and the V segment lost 4 bases, leaving 7 bases of the junction unmatched. This CDR3 has 15 residues. CDR1 is KGHSH and CDR2 is LQKENI in the germline V gene. CDR3 region: CASSLTGGRETEAFF. In DNA form, the CDR3 reads TGTGCCAGCTCACTGACAGGGGGCAGGGAGACTGAAGCTTTCTTT.

This clonotype showed up just a few times. The chain uses TRBV6-1 and TRBJ1-2; D possibly corresponds to TRBD1 (5 bases). The CDR3 covers 16 residues. V gave up 5 bases and J gave up 4 bases, with 20 bases separating them. The germline gives CDR1 MNHNS, CDR2 SASEGT. DNA of the CDR3: TGTGCCAGCAGTCAAACAGCCCGGGACTCCCGCTATGGCTACACCTTC. Translating it yields CASSQTARDSRYGYTF.

This clonotype has more than one count but fewer than ten. The chain employs TRBV5-1 and TRBJ2-1; D is perhaps TRBD1 or TRBD2 (5 bases each). This CDR3 has 14 amino acids. With 4 bases removed from V and 7 bases from J, the gap between germline ends came to 15 bases. Germline CDR1 is SGHRS and CDR2 is YFSETQ. For the CDR3, the DNA is TGCGCCAGCAGCGAGGGACCGAACATAAATGAGCAGTTCTTC. This sequence encodes CASSEGPNINEQFF. Supplemented by reference TRBV5-1 and TRBJ2-1, the full variable domain reads KAGVTQTPRYLIKTRGQQVTLSCSPISGHRSVSWYQQTPGQGLQFLFEYFSETQRNKGNFPGRFSGRQFSNSRSEMNVSTLELGDSALYLCASSEGPNINEQFFGPGTRLTVL.

V is TRBV5-4 and J is TRBJ2-1, with D possibly TRBD1 on 5 matching bases. The CDR3 has 16 residues. Germline-derived CDR1 and CDR2 are SGHNT and YYREEE (reference sequence). Trimming removed 3 bases at V and 1 base at J, with 14 bases between. The CDR3 DNA reads as TGTGCCAGCAGCTCTGGACAAAAACGGTCCTACAATGAGCAGTTCTTC. It yields the protein CASSSGQKRSYNEQFF. The variable domain in full, with the rest retrieved from reference TRBV5-4 and TRBJ2-1, is ETGVTQSPTHLIKTRGQQVTLRCSSQSGHNTVSWYQQALGQGPQFIFQYYREEENGRGNFPPRFSGLQFPNYSSELNVNALELDDSALYLCASSSGQKRSYNEQFFGPGTRLTVL.

CDR3: CASSYSVGGSSGNTIYF. For the CDR3, the DNA is TGTGCCAGCAGTTACTCCGTTGGAGGGAGCTCTGGAAACACCATATATTTT. The chain joins TRBV6-5 to TRBJ1-3; unclear D gene. CDR3 length equals 17 residues. Looked up from germline, CDR1 is MNHEY and CDR2 is SVGAGI. The V end lost 0 bases, the J end lost 0 bases, and 12 bases lay between the germline ends.

The gene calls are TRBV4-3 and TRBJ1-2; D is unclear. CDR1 is LGHNA, CDR2 YSLEER, per germline. The CDR3 runs 14 residues. V lost 5 bases, J lost 3 bases, and 13 bases lay in between. CDR3 nucleotide sequence: TGCGCCAGCAGCTCAGCCTTGTCCTACTATGGCTACACCTTC. Amino acids: CASSSALSYYGYTF.

This chain links TRBV4-2 with TRBJ1-2, with 10 bases that match TRBD1. V was pared by 3 bases and J by 8 bases, with 9 bases of the junction left unmatched. This CDR3 is 15 amino acids long. Germline CDR1 and CDR2: LGHNA and YNFKEQ. The CDR3 reads CASSHPGTGARGYTF. The CDR3 nucleotides are TGTGCCAGCAGCCACCCCGGGACAGGGGCTAGGGGCTACACCTTC.

This clonotype showed up many times. The CDR3 DNA is TGCGCCAGCAGCCAAGCGGGGGCGAGCACAGATACGCAGTATTTT. Translating it yields CASSQAGASTDTQYF. J is TRBJ2-3 and V is TRBV4-3; D possibly matches TRBD1 or TRBD2 (6 bases each). Germline CDR1 LGHNA, CDR2 YSLEER. There are 15 residues in the CDR3. V lost 1 base, J lost 0 bases, and 8 bases lay in between.

This clonotype was detected a few times. The chain links TRBV10-3 to TRBJ2-7; 10 positions match TRBD1. J gave up 2 bases and V 4 bases, and 11 bases lay outside the gene matches. CDR1 ENHRY and CDR2 SYGVKD come from the germline V gene. The CDR3 is made up of 17 amino acids. CDR3 in DNA: TGTGCCATCAGTGCCACGGAGGGACAGGGGATAGCCTACGAGCAGTACTTC. Amino acid sequence: CAISATEGQGIAYEQYF.

In its sample, this clonotype was seen a few times. The V and J genes are TRBV7-6 and TRBJ2-5; 8 positions agree with TRBD2. CDR1 SGHVS and CDR2 FNYEAQ come from the germline V gene. This CDR3 is 15 amino acids long. With V trimmed by 1 base and J by 2 bases, 3 bases remained unmatched. The CDR3 here is CASSLVTSGQETQYF. In nucleotides, the CDR3 is TGTGCCAGCAGCTTAGTCACTAGCGGTCAAGAGACCCAGTACTTC.

This chain uses TRBV23-1 with TRBJ2-7, with D perhaps matching TRBD1 (6 bases). TRBV23-1 is an ORF; its function is uncertain. The CDR3 has 14 amino acids. Trimming removed 2 bases at V and 1 base at J, with 9 bases between. CDR3 coding DNA: TGCGCCAGCAGTCAAGGGGGCCAGTCCTACGAGCAGTACGTC. Its protein product is CASSQGGQSYEQYV.

This clonotype was found a few times. The V gene is TRBV4-3, the J gene TRBJ1-1; no clear D. The CDR3 has 16 residues. Trimming removed 4 bases from V and 3 bases from J, with 18 bases in between. Per the germline V gene, CDR1 is LGHNA and CDR2 is YSLEER. In DNA, the CDR3 is TGCGCCAGCAGCCTCGGACTGGGAGAGCGGGACACTGAAGCTTTCTTT. It specifies CASSLGLGERDTEAFF.

This clonotype was seen a handful of times. The rearrangement links TRBV18 to TRBJ2-7; TRBD1 is a possible D gene (6 bases). V lost 4 bases and J 2 bases, leaving 9 bases between the germline ends. CDR3 length equals 13 residues. Germline V gene data show CDR1 as KGHSH and CDR2 as LQKENI. CDR3 sequence reads: CASSRQAPYEQYF. The DNA for the CDR3 is TGTGCCAGCTCACGACAGGCTCCCTACGAGCAGTACTTC. The full variable domain, with the rest looked up from reference TRBV18 and TRBJ2-7, is NAGVMQNPRHLVRRRGQEARLRCSPMKGHSHVYWYRQLPEEGLKFMVYLQKENIIDESGMPKERFSAEFPKEGPSILRIQQVVRGDSAAYFCASSRQAPYEQYFGPGTRLTVT.

This clonotype was seen only a few times. The chain uses TRBV11-2 and TRBJ2-7, with a weak D call TRBD2 (7 bases). V was shortened by 5 bases and J by 4 bases, with 18 bases between the two germline ends. The CDR3 consists of 15 residues. Germline values: CDR1 SGHAT, CDR2 FQNNGV. The CDR3: CASSRGLAASYEQYV. The DNA of the CDR3 is TGTGCCAGCAGCCGGGGGCTAGCGGCCTCGTACGAGCAGTACGTC.

In this sample, this clonotype turned up a few times. This rearrangement joins TRBV28 to TRBJ1-5; tentatively, D is TRBD1 (6 bases). This CDR3 spans 14 amino acids. CDR1 is MDHEN, CDR2 SYDVKM, per germline. V was trimmed by 7 bases and J by 0 bases, leaving 10 bases between them. CDR3 in DNA: TGTGCCAGCACCGACAGGTATAGCAATCAGCCCCAGCATTTT. This gives the protein CASTDRYSNQPQHF.

This clonotype was detected only a few times. The CDR3 loop reads CASSQGPRGGHTDTQYF. Here the CDR3 DNA reads TGCGCCAGCAGCCAAGGTCCCCGGGGGGGCCACACAGATACGCAGTATTTT. The chain combines TRBV4-1 with TRBJ2-3, with 8 positions matching TRBD2. This CDR3 is built from 17 residues. V was pared by 1 base and J by 2 bases, with 8 bases of the junction left unmatched. Germline CDR1 MGHRA, CDR2 YSYEKL.

The genes are TRBV7-6 and TRBJ2-5; D not certain. Per the germline V gene, CDR1 is SGHVS and CDR2 is FNYEAQ. V was clipped by 0 bases and J by 5 bases, with 4 bases between them. The CDR3 loop spans 12 amino acids. CDR3 in DNA: TGTGCCAGCAGCTTAGCGTCCGAGACCCAGTACTTC. Residues: CASSLASETQYF. The variable domain in full, with the rest retrieved from reference TRBV7-6 and TRBJ2-5, is GAGVSQSPRYKVTKRGQDVALRCDPISGHVSLYWYRQALGQGPEFLTYFNYEAQQDKSGLPNDRFSAERPEGSISTLTIQRTEQRDSAMYRCASSLASETQYFGPGTRLLVL.

The genes are TRBV27 and TRBJ1-1; D uncertain. Germline V gene lookup returns CDR1 MNHEY and CDR2 SMNVEV (reference sequence). The CDR3 sequence is 14 residues long. Trimming pared 1 base from V and 1 base from J, leaving 7 bases between. The CDR3 loop is CASSLWGRNTEAFF. The DNA for the CDR3 is TGTGCCAGCAGTTTATGGGGAAGGAACACTGAAGCTTTCTTT.

This chain uses TRBV7-9 with TRBJ2-1, with unresolved D. The CDR3 runs 12 residues. CDR1 is SEHNR and CDR2 is FQNEAQ in the germline V gene (reference sequence). V was pared by 11 bases and J by 4 bases, with 12 bases between. As DNA, the CDR3 is TGTGCCTACGACCGTTCGTACAATGAGCAGTTCTTC. This gives the protein CAYDRSYNEQFF.

This clonotype was seen a few times. V gene TRBV27 combines with J gene TRBJ2-5; D is uncertain. V lost 0 bases and J lost 5, with 13 bases in between. The CDR3 length is 15 residues. Germline assignment: CDR1 MNHEY and CDR2 SMNVEV (reference sequence). The CDR3 DNA reads TGTGCCAGCAGTTTATCGCTCCTAAACCCCGAGACCCAGTACTTC. It translates to CASSLSLLNPETQYF.

The chain links TRBV6-5 to TRBJ1-1, with D unclear. Germline V gives CDR1 MNHEY, CDR2 SVGAGI. V was shortened by 0 bases and J by 3 bases, with 11 bases between the two germline ends. The CDR3 consists of 15 residues. This CDR3 reads CASSYSQVVDTEAFF. CDR3 DNA sequence: TGTGCCAGCAGTTACTCGCAGGTTGTCGACACTGAAGCTTTCTTT.

This clonotype has at least ten counts. DNA for the CDR3: TGTGCCAGCAGTTATCGGAATGAGCAGTTCTTC. It specifies CASSYRNEQFF. The genes are TRBV6-5 and TRBJ2-1; D is undetermined. This CDR3 spans 11 amino acids. The V end was cut by 3 bases, the J end by 7 bases, with 4 bases between. Germline assignment: CDR1 MNHEY and CDR2 SVGAGI.

There are many counts of this clonotype. The V call is TRBV7-9, the J call TRBJ2-7, with unresolved D. The CDR3 has 11 residues. Trimming stripped 4 bases from V and 3 bases from J, with 4 bases between. Per the germline V gene, CDR1 is SEHNR and CDR2 is FQNEAQ (reference sequence). DNA of the CDR3: TGTGCCAGCAGCTCCCTCTACGAGCAGTACTTC. As protein: CASSSLYEQYF.

This clonotype was seen a handful of times. In DNA, the CDR3 is TGCGCCAGCAGCGTAGGACCGGGACAGCGCTATGGCTACACCTTC. Translation: CASSVGPGQRYGYTF. The rearrangement joins TRBV5-1 to TRBJ1-2; TRBD1 matches 7 bases. V shed 4 bases, J shed 4 bases, and the junction held 10 bases outside the gene matches. The germline V gene encodes CDR1 SGHRS and CDR2 YFSETQ. The CDR3 contains 15 residues.

The chain couples TRBV6-1 to TRBJ2-5; 11 bases align to TRBD2. The CDR3 runs to 15 residues. V gave up 7 bases and J gave up 5 bases; unmatched junction bases: 9. The germline V gene has CDR1 MNHNS and CDR2 SASEGT. For the CDR3, the DNA is TGTGCCAGCAACCTTAGCGGGGGGGCCGGGGAGACCCAGTACTTC. Amino acids: CASNLSGGAGETQYF.

The rearrangement uses TRBV7-2 and TRBJ2-7; no definite D call. Trimming took off 2 bases at V and 2 bases at J, with 4 bases between the two ends. CDR3 length equals 12 residues. The germline V gene encodes CDR1 SGHTA and CDR2 FQGNSA. The DNA for the CDR3 is TGTGCCAGCAGCTTACTTACCTACGAGCAGTACTTC. Protein sequence: CASSLLTYEQYF.

CDR3 in DNA: TGTGCCACCCGATGCGCAGGGGATTGTCAGCCCCAGCATTTT. Protein sequence: CATRCAGDCQPQHF. This sequence joins TRBV9 and TRBJ1-5, with D possibly matching TRBD1 (6 bases). There are 14 residues in the CDR3. Germline V gene lookup returns CDR1 SGDLS and CDR2 YYNGEE. V was trimmed by 9 bases and J by 6 bases, leaving 19 bases between them.